This T cell receptor beta chain was captured in a study of blood T cell repertoires in COVID-19 (dated by TCRdb to the early 2020s). For context, the study as a whole: Samples from collaborators originated in the United States, Italy and Spain and spanned both the acute and convalescent phases of COVID-19. The dataset comprised deeply sampled blood TCRbeta repertoires from subjects exposed to, actively infected with, or recovered from COVID-19. The prospective study material was composed of cDNA or gDNA derived from T cells, B-cell-depleted T cells, or PBMCs. A freely available public database, intended as a resource for researchers studying the immune response to SARS-CoV-2, is where the repertoires were released. A de-identified subject ID, COVID-19 status, age in years and sex were almost always included in the sample metadata. Samples were obtained from the ongoing ImmuneRACE study (first 160 participants) and from 1,254 subjects provided by 6 global collaborators. Where available, HLA class I and class II types were taken from metadata supplied by the sample provider and were not determined by assay-based typing.

After removal of 0 bases from V and 10 bases from J, the junction retains 8 bases not matched to a gene. Via the germline V gene (reference sequence), CDR1 is GTSNPN and CDR2 SVGIG. Spanning cysteine to phenylalanine, the CDR3 consists of 14 amino acids. Just CDR3 DNA is preserved here, 42 bases in frame from base 1. Details on this clone: Its target antigen remains unknown. Within one base of it there is no much larger clone, and no base qualities were kept.

The immunoSEQ Assay, a bias-controlled multiplex PCR, was used to amplify TCRbeta CDR3 regions from genomic DNA. On the authors' methods: Nucleated cell counts per sample were estimated from amplification of reference gene primers within the assay. Sequence reads were collapsed and filtered to measure the absolute abundance of every unique TCRbeta CDR3 rearrangement. For each sample, productive Simpson clonality was calculated as the square root of Simpson's diversity index across productive rearrangements. TCRdb provides this immuneACCESS table in a form limited to in-frame rearrangements. Some clones are lacking; in checked studies, under half of them reflect an unresolved V gene, and why the rest are absent is not known. The V and J calls and clone size come from that table; D and trimming were worked out from the DNA. The sample table holds more than 50,000 clones, of which more than 75% were seen once. Of the sample, about 50% is held by the ten largest clones.

What the work shows at the level of the full study, not this receptor alone: How much clinical and demographic metadata was included differed by source and by participant, and the metadata was provided uncurated.

Whole blood was collected in K2EDTA tubes by collaborating institutions according to the institutions' own protocols. Collaborator samples were shipped for TCRbeta analysis as frozen whole blood, isolated PBMCs, or DNA extracted from either sample type. Recombination linked TRBV30 to TRBJ2-1, and TRBD2 matches 8 of the central bases. The sequenced sample was peripheral blood. The receptor was isolated from a woman aged 80 or over with acute or convalescent COVID-19. Read as DNA, the sequence is TGTGCCTGGAGTGTTAGCGGGACGTCACCCGAGCAGTTCTTC. It translates as CAWSVSGTSPEQFF.